The sequence of this T cell receptor (beta chain) was determined in a study of blood T cell repertoires in COVID-19. Study summary: Samples of COVID-19 (acute and convalescent) were obtained from the United States, Italy and Spain.

TCRdb's copy holds only in-frame clones and misses some; the assay was immunoSEQ multiplex PCR. The profile covers around 290,000 clones, with roughly 90% appearing a single time and 1.5% to 2% taken by the ten largest. Germline CDR1 reads SGHAT; CDR2 reads FQNNGV. Trimming shortened V by 5 bases and J by 4 bases, and 17 bases separated the two germline ends. There are 15 residues in the CDR3. All enrollees were about 18 to 89 years old and from 20 to 25 US areas. In assigning cohorts, the study relied on participant-reported clinical history. Donors in Cohort 3 who had recovered were those with two negative PCRs, healthcare professional clearance, or resolution of their symptoms.

The genes are TRBV11-2 and TRBJ1-2, with D tentatively TRBD1 (6 bases). This receptor was taken from a woman aged 40 to 50 who had recovered from COVID-19. Sequencing was performed on PBMCs or T cells enriched from blood (not recorded which). CDR3 protein: CASSDGGGAGYGYTF. The DNA for the CDR3 is TGTGCCAGCAGCGACGGCGGGGGCGCCGGCTATGGCTACACCTTC.